One sample yielded the 30 T cell receptor beta chains listed below, sequenced in a study of glioma-infiltrating T cells. The iRepertoire nested amplicon-rescue multiplex PCR amplified TCR alpha and beta CDR3s from RNA. TCRdb redid the calling of the multiplex PCR reads with MiXCR, one entry per CDR3 protein. The table has about 93,000 distinct CDR3 sequences, 40% seen once; the top ten hold 35% to 40%. Source material: glioma tissue, nonneoplastic brain tissue, or PBMCs (not recorded which). The origin of the receptors is a human donor with low-grade glioma or glioblastoma, undergoing nonglioma brain surgery, or in good health (not recorded which).

The sample holds many counts of this clonotype. This chain connects TRBV10-3 to TRBJ2-1; 9 nucleotides agree with TRBD2. CDR3 size: 17 residues. CDR1 is ENHRY and CDR2 is SYGVKD in the germline V gene. The trim removed 5 bases at V and 8 bases at J, leaving 16 bases unmatched. The CDR3 reads CAISLLNSGLAQDEQFF. CDR3 nucleotide sequence: TGTGCCATCAGTTTGTTAAATTCGGGACTAGCTCAGGATGAGCAGTTCTTC.

About this clonotype: The junction does not match germline at one end; this may be a read error. V gene TRBV6-5 combines with J gene TRBJ2-1, with D tentatively TRBD1 (5 bases). The CDR3 runs 14 residues. From germline, CDR1 is MNHEY and CDR2 SVGAGI. The CDR3 loop reads CASRRGANYNEQSF. As DNA, the CDR3 is TGTGCCAGCAGGCGTGGGGCAAACTACAATGAGCAGTCCTTC.

The table lists this clonotype with many counts. This chain uses TRBV20-1 with TRBJ2-1, with unresolved D. V was clipped by 0 bases and J by 6 bases, with 30 bases between them. Germline loops: CDR1 DFQATT, CDR2 SNEGSKA (reference sequence). The CDR3 consists of 20 residues. DNA of the CDR3: TGCAGTGCTAGAGATCTAGACAACGAAACCCCCAACCAAAACTTCAATGAGCAGTTCTTC. It codes for CSARDLDNETPNQNFNEQFF.

About this clonotype itself: Being one base from a much bigger clone, this may be a read error. V is TRBV3-1 and J is TRBJ2-7; no clear D. The germline V gene has CDR1 LGHDT and CDR2 YNNKEL (reference sequence). V was trimmed by 1 base and J by 3 bases, leaving 10 bases between them. The CDR3 totals 14 residues. The CDR3 protein is CASSQGHGIYEQYF. The CDR3 nucleotides are TGTGCCAGCAGCCAAGGGCATGGAATCTACGAGCAGTACTTC.

This clonotype has just a few counts. The chain joins TRBV3-1 to TRBJ2-6; D unresolved. CDR3 length: 19 amino acids. The V and J ends lost 1 base and 0 bases respectively, with 16 bases between them. Germline V lookup: CDR1 LGHDT, CDR2 YNNKEL (reference sequence). For the CDR3, the DNA is TGTGCCAGCAGCCAAGGTTCAGGCTCGGGTCTCTCTGGGGCCAACGTCCTGACTTTC. It translates to CASSQGSGSGLSGANVLTF.

This clonotype was counted ten times or more. V gene TRBV7-8 combines with J gene TRBJ2-5; possibly TRBD2 for D (7 bases). The germline CDR1 and CDR2 sequences are SGHVS and FQNEAQ. V was clipped by 5 bases and J by 4 bases, with 26 bases between them. The CDR3 is 18 amino acids. The CDR3 sequence is CASSPLGMAGASRETQYF. DNA for the CDR3: TGTGCCAGCAGCCCGCTAGGAATGGCGGGGGCTAGCAGAGAGACCCAGTACTTC.

As concerns this clonotype: Its ends do not fully match the called genes, so a read error is possible. This sequence joins TRBV15 and TRBJ2-1, with a possible D match to TRBD2 (5 bases). Germline V gene sequence: CDR1 LNHNV, CDR2 YYDKDF (reference sequence). This CDR3 has 11 amino acids. CDR3: CATSRDWEQFF. The CDR3 DNA reads as TGTGCCACCAGCAGAGACTGGGAGCAGTTCTTT. Together with reference TRBV15 and TRBJ2-1, the CDR3 gives the full variable domain: DAMVIQNPRYQVTQFGKPVTLSCSQTLNHNVMYWYQQKSSQAPKLLFHYYDKDFNNEADTPDNFQSRRPNTSFCFLDIRSPGLGDTAMYLCATSRDWEQFFGPGTRLTVL.

This clonotype was counted many times. The V gene is TRBV12-3 or TRBV12-4, the J gene TRBJ2-1; 8 nucleotides align to TRBD2. The CDR3 consists of 17 residues. J lost 6 bases, V lost 7 bases, and 17 bases had no gene match. In DNA, the CDR3 is TGTGCCAGCACCCTGGAGGTAGCGGGACTCGGGGGCAATGAGCAGTTCTTC. Translating it yields CASTLEVAGLGGNEQFF.

There are many counts of this clonotype. The chain recombines TRBV2 with TRBJ2-6; D unclear. Germline-derived CDR1 and CDR2 are SNHLY and FYNNEI. V dropped 0 bases and J dropped 4 bases, with 4 bases sitting between them. The CDR3 length is 14 residues. In nucleotides, the CDR3 is TGTGCCAGCAGTGAAGCGCTCGGGGCCAACGTCCTGACTTTC. As protein: CASSEALGANVLTF.

The table lists this clonotype with many counts. The V and J genes are TRBV14 and TRBJ1-4; D is unresolved. This CDR3 is built from 13 residues. Trimming removed 1 base from V and 13 bases from J, with 13 bases in between. Germline loops: CDR1 SGHDN, CDR2 FVKESK. The DNA for the CDR3 is TGTGCCAGCAGCCAAGTATTCGGCGCCCGACTGTTTTTT. Translating gives CASSQVFGARLFF.

At least ten counts were recorded for this clonotype. The rearrangement links TRBV10-2 to TRBJ2-3; D unresolved. There are 11 residues in the CDR3. The germline gives CDR1 WSHSY, CDR2 SAAADI. With 5 bases removed from V and 6 bases from J, the gap between germline ends came to 6 bases. For the CDR3, the DNA is TGCGCCAGCAGTCCCGAGGATACGCAGTATTTT. This codes for CASSPEDTQYF.

This clonotype showed up many times. This chain connects TRBV6-2 or TRBV6-3 to TRBJ1-6; D call uncertain. The CDR3 loop spans 20 amino acids. The V and J ends lost 4 bases and 0 bases respectively, with 22 bases between them. Germline loops: CDR1 MNHEY, CDR2 SVGEGT. The chain's CDR3 is CASSWPRMDDRSSYNSPLHF. CDR3 nucleotide sequence: TGTGCCAGCAGTTGGCCGAGGATGGACGACCGAAGCTCCTATAATTCACCCCTCCACTTT.

Regarding this clonotype: A single base separates this from a much larger clone, so it may be a read error. J is TRBJ2-7 and V is TRBV19; 10 bases are a match to TRBD1. Trimming took 5 bases from V and 4 from J; bases not matched to a gene: 8. Germline V CDR1 and CDR2: LNHDA, SQIVND (reference sequence). The CDR3 is 15 residues long. The chain's CDR3 is CASSLPGQGTYEQYF. In DNA form, the CDR3 reads TGTGCCAGTAGTCTACCGGGACAGGGGACATACGAGCAGTACTTC.

In this sample, this clonotype turned up many times. The chain couples TRBV28 to TRBJ1-4, with 9 positions matching TRBD1. CDR1 is MDHEN, CDR2 SYDVKM, per germline. This CDR3 has 14 amino acids. V was clipped by 5 bases and J by 5 bases; unmatched bases: 3. Here the CDR3 DNA reads TGTGCCAGCAGTCCCGACAGGGGGAATGAAAAACTGTTTTTT. Residues: CASSPDRGNEKLFF.

This clonotype was observed many times. V is TRBV2 and J is TRBJ2-1; 8 nucleotides match TRBD2. V lost 1 base, J lost 0 bases, and 8 bases stayed unmatched. Germline V CDR1 and CDR2: SNHLY, FYNNEI. This CDR3 has 18 amino acids. CDR3 loop: CASSEVAGGTSSYNEQFF. For the CDR3, the DNA is TGTGCCAGCAGTGAAGTGGCGGGGGGTACGAGCTCCTACAATGAGCAGTTCTTC.

This clonotype appeared many times. The gene calls are TRBV20-1 and TRBJ2-1; D not certain. CDR3 length: 13 amino acids. The V end was cut by 5 bases, the J end by 10 bases, with 18 bases between. CDR1 and CDR2 from the germline V gene are DFQATT and SNEGSKA (reference sequence). CDR3 region: CSAGEPTDAEQFF. The CDR3 DNA is TGCAGTGCTGGCGAACCGACGGACGCAGAGCAGTTCTTC.

This clonotype was counted ten times or more. V gene TRBV3-1 combines with J gene TRBJ1-2; tentative D call: TRBD1 (5 bases). The CDR3 is 12 residues long. From germline, CDR1 is LGHDT and CDR2 YNNKEL (reference sequence). V was cut by 4 bases and J by 8 bases, with 11 bases left in between. The CDR3 nucleotides read TGTGCCAGCAGCCCTACTAAGGGGGGCTACACCTTC. Protein: CASSPTKGGYTF.

To note about this clonotype: At one end, the junction sequence differs from germline, possibly due to a read error. The chain recombines TRBV7-2 with TRBJ2-7; D is possibly TRBD1 (6 bases). The CDR3 has 16 residues. CDR1 is SGHTA and CDR2 is FQGNSA in the germline V gene. The CDR3 DNA is TGTGCCAACAGCTTAGATCAGGGGATTTCCTACAATGAGCAGTACTTC. It translates to CANSLDQGISYNEQYF.

Comment on this clonotype: Being one base from a much bigger clone, this may be a read error. The genes are TRBV19 and TRBJ2-3, with TRBD1 as a possible D gene (6 bases). Germline V gene sequence: CDR1 LNHDA, CDR2 SQIVND (reference sequence). This CDR3 region has 14 residues. CDR3: CACRVQGSADTQYF. The CDR3 DNA follows: TGTGCCTGTAGGGTACAGGGCTCCGCAGATACGCAGTATTTT.

On this clonotype itself: This may be a read error, as it is one base from a much larger clone. The missing conserved phenylalanine or tryptophan at the end of this CDR3 makes a read error likely. The chain carries TRBV5-4 and TRBJ2-5; 8 positions match TRBD2. The germline CDR1 and CDR2 sequences are SGHNT and YYREEE (reference sequence). V shed 2 bases and J 4 bases; nucleotides not matched to a gene: 16. This CDR3 contains 18 residues. The CDR3 here is CASSLGVLAVPGVETQYY. The CDR3 DNA sequence: TGTGCCAGCAGCTTAGGGGTACTAGCGGTCCCGGGTGTAGAGACCCAGTACTAC.

In regard to this clonotype: As the CDR3 is not closed by the conserved phenylalanine or tryptophan, this likely results from a read error. No DNA is shown, since the ends of the CDR3 on it are uncertain; the CDR3 is the one TCRdb lists. The chain carries TRBV20-1 and TRBJ1-1; whether TRBD1, the table's D call, matches the DNA was not checked. Germline values: CDR1 DFQATT, CDR2 SNEGSKA (reference sequence). The CDR3 region is 14 residues in length, termini included. CDR3 residues: CSATDRDRDRESFS.

The chain links TRBV29-1 to TRBJ2-1; weak D call: TRBD2 (6 bases). Germline CDR1 SQVTM, CDR2 ANQGSEA. The V and J ends lost 6 bases and 0 bases respectively, with 18 bases between them. The CDR3 totals 16 residues. The CDR3 spells CSVLSGVKSSYNEQFF. Here the CDR3 DNA reads TGCAGCGTATTATCGGGAGTCAAGAGCTCCTACAATGAGCAGTTCTTC.

In its sample, this clonotype was seen many times. The rearrangement uses TRBV5-1 and TRBJ2-7, with a tentative D call TRBD1 (5 bases). The V and J ends lost 0 bases and 4 bases respectively, with 11 bases between them. Germline CDR1 SGHRS, CDR2 YFSETQ. The CDR3 is 14 amino acids. The DNA for the CDR3 is TGCGCCAGCAGCTTGGGAAGCAGGGTATACGAGCAGTACTTC. Translating gives CASSLGSRVYEQYF.

A note on this clonotype: A single base separates this from a much larger clone, so it may be a read error. CDR3 sequence: CASSLGRQDSPIHF. CDR3 DNA sequence: TGCGCCAGCAGCTTGGGGCGACAGGACTCACCCATCCACTTT. J is TRBJ1-6 and V is TRBV5-1; TRBD1 might be the D (6 bases). This CDR3 spans 14 amino acids. CDR1 is SGHRS, CDR2 YFSETQ, per germline.

This clonotype showed up many times. The chain recombines TRBV20-1 with TRBJ1-1; D may be TRBD1 (6 bases). The CDR3 covers 13 residues. With 5 bases removed from V and 1 base from J, the gap between germline ends came to 11 bases. CDR1 DFQATT and CDR2 SNEGSKA come from the germline V gene (reference sequence). The CDR3 sequence is CSAPSRGNTEAFF. In DNA, the CDR3 is TGCAGTGCTCCCTCCAGGGGGAACACTGAAGCTTTCTTT.

This chain uses TRBV4-1 with TRBJ2-3; 7 bases are shared with TRBD2. V trimming: 5 bases; J trimming: 6 bases; junction bases outside the gene matches: 14. Per germline, CDR1 MGHRA and CDR2 YSYEKL. This CDR3 has 16 residues. The CDR3 region is CASSFFAWGGTDTQYF. CDR3 bases: TGCGCCAGCAGCTTTTTCGCGTGGGGGGGAACGGATACGCAGTATTTT.

There are many counts of this clonotype. The chain links TRBV24-1 to TRBJ1-2, with unresolved D. V was trimmed by 6 bases and J by 1 base, leaving 5 bases between them. CDR3 size: 12 residues. Looked up from germline, CDR1 is KGHDR and CDR2 is SFDVKD. Written as DNA, the CDR3 is TGTGCCACCAGTTCTATTAACTATGGCTACACCTTC. Translation gives CATSSINYGYTF.

This clonotype was counted many times. The chain recombines TRBV5-1 with TRBJ2-5; tentatively, D is TRBD1 (5 bases). Germline-derived CDR1 and CDR2 are SGHRS and YFSETQ. Trimming removed 0 bases at V and 2 bases at J, with 14 bases between. This CDR3 comprises 16 residues. This chain's CDR3 is CASSLGFSGLQETQYF. In DNA form, the CDR3 reads TGCGCCAGCAGCTTGGGGTTCTCAGGGCTACAAGAGACCCAGTACTTC.

This clonotype was counted many times. This chain links TRBV14 with TRBJ2-7, with D perhaps matching TRBD1 (5 bases). With 2 bases removed from V and 0 bases from J, the gap between germline ends came to 8 bases. The CDR3 consists of 14 residues. Germline V gene data show CDR1 as SGHDN and CDR2 as FVKESK. CDR3 amino acids: CASSQWGISYEQYF. The CDR3 DNA is TGTGCCAGCAGCCAATGGGGCATCTCCTACGAGCAGTACTTC.

This chain connects TRBV28 to TRBJ2-7; a possible D gene is TRBD2 (6 bases). Germline CDR1 reads MDHEN; CDR2 reads SYDVKM. V dropped 5 bases and J dropped 2 bases, with 19 bases sitting between them. The length of the CDR3 is 16 residues. The CDR3 spells CASSAPRFGSPYEQYF. The CDR3 region has the DNA TGTGCCAGCAGTGCGCCACGTTTCGGGAGTCCCTACGAGCAGTACTTC.